One sample yielded the 26 T cell receptor beta chains listed below, sequenced in a study of tissue T cells after allogeneic stem cell transplantation. As to time point: mouse harvest day 14 after allogeneic transplant. Tail vein injection delivered 10^7 T-cell-depleted bone marrow cells and 10^6 splenic CD5+ T cells. Here immunoSEQ multiplex PCR was the method, and the copy in TCRdb shows in-frame clones only, minus some. This table holds some 9,300 clones, 35% to 40% found once. Sample: skin. Every receptor here comes from a female BALB/c mouse given C57BL/6 T cells with graft-versus-host disease after an allogeneic hematopoietic cell transplant.

This clone is medium-sized (0.01 to 0.1%). Gene names and germline refer to mouse. The read terminates 1 residue before the CDR3 end, so the remaining end is supplied by the germline J gene. The chain links TRBV5 to TRBJ1-4, with 9 bases lining up with TRBD1. V lost 4 bases and J lost 0; bases outside the gene matches: 3. The CDR3 totals 16 residues. Germline assignment: CDR1 LGHNA and CDR2 YNLKQL (reference sequence). Incomplete CDR3 DNA: TGTGCCAGCAGCCCCGACAGGGGGTTTTCCAACGAAAGATTATTT. Amino acid sequence: CASSPDRGFSNERLF. The entire CDR3 sequence reads CASSPDRGFSNERLFF.

This clone was counted a few times. These gene names are mouse names. The DNA ends 1 residue before the CDR3 does, and the rest of the CDR3 is filled in from the germline J gene. The chain recombines TRBV24 with TRBJ1-5, with TRBD1 identical over 8 bases. Trimming took 3 bases from V and 6 from J; bases not matched to a gene: 4. Germline CDR1 is KGHTA and CDR2 is FRNEEI. There are 14 residues in the CDR3. CDR3 sequence reads: CASSLQGALQAPLF. CDR3 DNA (partial): TGTGCCAGCAGTCTTCAGGGGGCGCTCCAGGCTCCGCTT.

Of note for this clone: The listed genes are named as in mouse. CDR3 DNA, as far as it was read: TGTGCCAGCGGCTCCGGGACTTTCTCCTATGAACAGTAC. Encoded protein: CASGSGTFSYEQY. The full CDR3 reads CASGSGTFSYEQYF. The chain is built from TRBV13-2 and TRBJ2-7; a possible D gene is TRBD2 (6 bases). The observed sequence ends 1 residue before the CDR3 terminus, with the missing tail filled in from the germline J gene. V was clipped by 5 bases and J by 0 bases, with 12 bases between them. The length of the CDR3 is 14 residues. The germline gives CDR1 NNHNN, CDR2 SYGAGS (reference sequence).

This clone has just one count. Mouse names are used for the genes. The CDR3 extends 1 residue past the end of the read, so its final part is completed from the germline J gene. The J gene is TRBJ2-3, the V gene TRBV26, with TRBD1 as a possible D gene (5 bases). V shed 2 bases and J shed 0 bases, with 6 bases lying between them. The V gene's germline CDR1 is KGHPV and CDR2 FQNQEV (reference sequence). The CDR3 has 14 amino acids. The CDR3 bases that were read are TGTGCCAGCAGTCTGAGGGGTAGTGCAGAAACGCTGTAT. Its protein is CASSLRGSAETLY. The CDR3 reads in full as CASSLRGSAETLYF.

Points on this clone: Gene names are mouse gene names. Read sequence stops 1 residue before the CDR3 end, and the germline J gene provides the missing end. The sample has other DNA sequences that encode this CDR3 too. This sequence joins TRBV26 and TRBJ1-6, with 9 positions matching TRBD1. TRBJ1-6 is known as an ORF, though its function is uncertain. Germline values: CDR1 KGHPV, CDR2 FQNQEV (reference sequence). The CDR3 contains 15 residues. J lost 3 bases, V lost 4 bases, and 1 base had no gene match. CDR3 DNA (partial): TGTGCCAGCAGTCCGACAGGGGGCTATAATTCGCCCCTCTAC. It yields the protein CASSPTGGYNSPLY. The complete CDR3 reads CASSPTGGYNSPLYF.

A word on this clone: The gene names here belong to mouse. Sequencing ends 1 residue short of the CDR3 end; the germline J gene provides the rest. This chain links TRBV3 with TRBJ2-7; 8 nucleotides match TRBD2. The CDR3 is 14 amino acids. J gave up 3 bases and V 2 bases, and 3 bases lay outside the gene matches. Germline assignment: CDR1 SNHLY and CDR2 FYNGKV (reference sequence). The chain's CDR3 is CASSLPGTGYEQYF. The sequenced CDR3 bases are TGTGCCAGCAGCTTACCCGGGACTGGCTATGAACAGTAC.

This clone was counted only a few times. The genes are named according to mouse. CDR3 loop: CSSSQGTGNAEQFF. The sequenced part of the CDR3 DNA is TGCTCCAGCAGTCAAGGGACAGGGAATGCTGAGCAGTTC. J is TRBJ2-1 and V is TRBV23; the listed D gene, TRBD1, was not tested against the DNA. The CDR3 end is not reached by the read, which stops 1 residue before it; the germline J gene fills it in. Germline-derived CDR1 and CDR2 are KGHTA and FQNQQP. The CDR3 runs to 14 residues.

As regards this clone: The gene symbols are mouse symbols. The read falls 1 residue short of the CDR3 end, and the missing part is taken from the germline J gene. The chain has TRBV13-3 and TRBJ2-5; 14 positions match TRBD2. V shed 1 base and J 3 bases; nucleotides not matched to a gene: 7. The CDR3 totals 18 residues. The germline V gene has CDR1 NNHDY and CDR2 SYVADS. The covered CDR3 bases are TGTGCCAGCAGTGATATGGGACTGGGGGGGCCGGGGCAAGACACCCAGTAC. It encodes CASSDMGLGGPGQDTQY. The whole CDR3 sequence reads CASSDMGLGGPGQDTQYF.

This clone was picked up a small number of times. The gene names here belong to mouse. The read gets to within 1 residue of the CDR3 end, and the germline J gene fills in the rest. The chain recombines TRBV3 with TRBJ1-2, with no clear D. The CDR3 sequence is 14 residues long. CDR1 is SNHLY and CDR2 is FYNGKV in the germline V gene (reference sequence). V lost 1 base to trimming and J lost 0 bases, with 6 bases between them. The DNA read from the CDR3 is TGTGCCAGCAGCTTAGAAGGAGCAAACTCCGACTACACC. Translated, it gives CASSLEGANSDYT. The entire CDR3 protein is CASSLEGANSDYTF.

Turning to this clone: The listed genes are named as in mouse. Coverage ceases 1 residue before the CDR3 finishes, and the germline J gene fills in the end. The chain uses TRBV13-2 and TRBJ1-1; D is perhaps TRBD1 (5 bases). The length of the CDR3 is 15 residues. The V and J ends lost 2 bases and 0 bases respectively, with 11 bases between them. CDR1 is NNHNN and CDR2 is SYGAGS in the germline V gene (reference sequence). CDR3 DNA, as far as it was read: TGTGCCAGCGGTGACAGGGCGGAAGCAAACACAGAAGTCTTC. Its translation is CASGDRAEANTEVF. The whole CDR3 protein reads CASGDRAEANTEVFF.

On this clone: Each gene name is a mouse one. The read is 1 residue too short to cover the CDR3 end, so that end is filled in from the germline J gene. Different DNA sequences within this sample yield the same CDR3. The chain uses TRBV26 and TRBJ1-1, with D maybe TRBD1 (5 bases). The CDR3 consists of 13 residues. Between the trimmed V and J ends, which lost 4 bases and 1 base, there was a span of 7 bases. Germline V gene sequence: CDR1 KGHPV, CDR2 FQNQEV (reference sequence). The part of the CDR3 DNA that was read is TGTGCCAGCAGTCGACAGATAAACACAGAAGTCTTC. As protein: CASSRQINTEVF. The complete CDR3 reads CASSRQINTEVFF.

As for this clone: The genes are named according to mouse. The read ends 1 residue shy of where the CDR3 ends; the end is completed using the germline J gene. The sample has other DNA sequences that encode this CDR3 too. The chain joins TRBV26 to TRBJ1-2; tentative D call: TRBD1 (5 bases). V lost 4 bases and J 0 bases, leaving 9 bases between the germline ends. This CDR3 has 14 amino acids. The germline CDR1 and CDR2 sequences are KGHPV and FQNQEV (reference sequence). The CDR3 loop reads CASSRQGANSDYTF. The CDR3 bases that were read are TGTGCCAGCAGTCGCCAGGGTGCAAACTCCGACTACACC.

With respect to this clone: Gene names and germline match the mouse. The covered CDR3 bases are TGCACCTGCAGTGAGGGACTGGGGGGGCACACCCAGTAC. It specifies CTCSEGLGGHTQY. The whole CDR3 sequence is CTCSEGLGGHTQYF. This sequence joins TRBV1 and TRBJ2-5; 14 bases agree with TRBD2. The read halts 1 residue ahead of the CDR3 end, with the missing end drawn from the germline J gene. Germline values: CDR1 NSQYPW, CDR2 LRSPGD (reference sequence). Trimming removed 4 bases from V and 7 bases from J; junction bases left unmatched: 1. The CDR3 length is 14 residues.

Concerning this clone itself: Gene names are mouse gene names. The read terminates 1 residue ahead of where the CDR3 ends, so the germline J gene completes it. In the same sample, other DNA sequences code for this CDR3. This chain joins TRBV26 and TRBJ1-3; 7 positions match TRBD1. The CDR3 sequence is 14 residues long. From germline, CDR1 is KGHPV and CDR2 FQNQEV (reference sequence). The trim removed 6 bases at V and 2 bases at J, leaving 4 bases unmatched. The CDR3: CASSPTGTGNTLYF. CDR3 DNA (partial): TGTGCCAGCAGCCCGACAGGGACTGGAAATACGCTCTAT.

In regard to this clone: The germline and genes are mouse ones. The CDR3 goes on 1 residue after the read ends, and that part is filled in from the germline J gene. The chain uses TRBV5 and TRBJ2-4; 7 bases are a match to TRBD2. This CDR3 comprises 13 residues. V lost 4 bases, J lost 3 bases, and 1 base stayed unmatched. Germline V gives CDR1 LGHNA, CDR2 YNLKQL (reference sequence). CDR3 bases read: TGTGCCAGCAGCCCGGGGGGGCAAAACACCTTGTAC. This sequence encodes CASSPGGQNTLY. The CDR3 as a whole reads CASSPGGQNTLYF.

Note on this clone: Gene names and germline match the mouse. The CDR3 end is not reached by the read, which stops 1 residue before it; the germline J gene fills it in. This sequence joins TRBV1 and TRBJ1-6; TRBD1 aligns across 11 bases. TRBJ1-6 is placed among ORFs of uncertain function. The CDR3 runs 17 residues. Per germline, CDR1 NSQYPW and CDR2 LRSPGD (reference sequence). V dropped 3 bases and J dropped 4; count of bases not matched to a gene: 5. CDR3 DNA (partial): TGCACCTGCAGTGCCCGGGACAGGGGGGAATATAATTCGCCCCTCTAC. It specifies CTCSARDRGEYNSPLY. The entire CDR3 protein is CTCSARDRGEYNSPLYF.

About this clone itself: Gene names follow the mouse nomenclature. The CDR3 end is not reached by the read, which stops 1 residue before it; the germline J gene fills it in. This chain uses TRBV26 with TRBJ1-1; D call uncertain. This CDR3 is 13 amino acids long. Germline V gene sequence: CDR1 KGHPV, CDR2 FQNQEV (reference sequence). V gave up 0 bases and J gave up 1 base, with 3 bases separating them. CDR3 amino acids: CASSLSGNTEVFF. The part of the CDR3 DNA that was read is TGTGCCAGCAGTCTGTCCGGGAACACAGAAGTCTTC.

This clone has only a few counts. Genes and germline come from the mouse. The CDR3 is cut off 1 residue early in the read; its end comes from the germline J gene. The V call is TRBV13-1, the J call TRBJ2-7; 12 nucleotides line up with TRBD2. The CDR3 totals 15 residues. J lost 0 bases, V lost 2 bases, and 0 bases had no gene match. Germline lookup yields CDR1 NSHNY and CDR2 SYGAGN. The sequenced part of the CDR3 DNA is TGTGCCAGCAGTGAGGGACTGGGGGGCTCCTATGAACAGTAC. Its translation is CASSEGLGGSYEQY. The whole CDR3 protein is CASSEGLGGSYEQYF.

This clone was counted only a few times. These gene names are mouse names. The CDR3 end lies 1 residue beyond the end of the read and is filled in from the germline J gene. The V and J genes are TRBV23 and TRBJ2-5. CDR3 length: 12 residues. Per germline, CDR1 KGHTA and CDR2 FQNQQP. CDR3 residues: CSSSQNQDTQYF. The sequenced CDR3 bases are TGCTCCAGCAGTCAGAACCAAGACACCCAGTAC.

Points on this clone: Germline and genes here are mouse. The read finishes 1 residue shy of the CDR3 end, and the germline J gene is used to complete it. V is TRBV23 and J is TRBJ2-5; the table calls TRBD1, which could not be checked here. The germline CDR1 and CDR2 sequences are KGHTA and FQNQQP. CDR3 size: 13 residues. The DNA read from the CDR3 is TGCTCCAGCAGTCCGGACAGGGTGGCCACCCAGTAC. It specifies CSSSPDRVATQY. The CDR3 in its entirety is CSSSPDRVATQYF.

Comment on this clone: Genes and germline are mouse. The read comes to an end 1 residue before the CDR3 does, leaving the germline J gene to fill in the end. The V call is TRBV3, the J call TRBJ1-6; 9 bases match TRBD1. TRBJ1-6 is recorded as an ORF, its role being uncertain. CDR3 length equals 18 residues. The V gene's germline CDR1 is SNHLY and CDR2 FYNGKV (reference sequence). With V trimmed by 0 bases and J by 7 bases, 10 bases remained unmatched. The DNA read from the CDR3 is TGTGCCAGCAGCTTAGCGCTAAGGGACAGGGCCCGAAATTCGCCCCTCTAC. Protein: CASSLALRDRARNSPLY. In full, the CDR3 is CASSLALRDRARNSPLYF.

A few counts support this clone. Each gene name is a mouse one. The read terminates 1 residue before the CDR3 end, so the remaining end is supplied by the germline J gene. The chain employs TRBV26 and TRBJ1-3; tentatively, D is TRBD1 (5 bases). Germline assignment: CDR1 KGHPV and CDR2 FQNQEV (reference sequence). The CDR3 runs 13 residues. Trimming removed 5 bases from V and 2 bases from J, with 7 bases in between. CDR3 DNA, as far as it was read: TGTGCCAGCAGTATAGGGGCTGGAAATACGCTCTAT. This sequence encodes CASSIGAGNTLY. The full-length CDR3 reads as CASSIGAGNTLYF.

This clone qualifies as medium-sized. Mouse names are used for the genes. The read finishes 1 residue shy of the CDR3 end, and the germline J gene is used to complete it. V gene TRBV13-1 combines with J gene TRBJ1-1; 8 nucleotides align to TRBD1. This CDR3 region has 13 residues. CDR1 and CDR2 from the germline V gene are NSHNY and SYGAGN. With V trimmed by 5 bases and J by 4 bases, 4 bases remained unmatched. This CDR3 is CASRAGGGTEVFF. The CDR3 DNA, read in part, is TGTGCCAGCAGGGCAGGGGGCGGCACAGAAGTCTTC.

By share, this clone ranks as medium-sized. These gene names are mouse names. The read ends 1 residue shy of where the CDR3 ends; the end is completed using the germline J gene. The V and J genes are TRBV26 and TRBJ1-4; D is undetermined. The CDR3 is made up of 14 amino acids. Between the trimmed V and J ends, which lost 2 bases and 0 bases, there was a span of 4 bases. Germline V gives CDR1 KGHPV, CDR2 FQNQEV (reference sequence). CDR3 DNA (partial): TGTGCCAGCAGTCTGCGTATTTCCAACGAAAGATTATTT. Its protein is CASSLRISNERLF. The whole CDR3 sequence is CASSLRISNERLFF.

This clone was counted once. Mouse gene names and germline throughout. The CDR3 goes on 1 residue after the read ends, and that part is filled in from the germline J gene. The V and J genes are TRBV19 and TRBJ1-2, with no clear D. Germline CDR1 reads FNHDT; CDR2 reads SITEND (reference sequence). CDR3 length: 13 amino acids. Trimming stripped 4 bases from V and 3 bases from J, with 10 bases between. The chain's CDR3 is CASSYKVDSDYTF. CDR3 DNA, as far as it was read: TGTGCCAGCAGTTACAAGGTAGACTCCGACTACACC.

Judged by abundance, this clone is medium-sized. The gene names given are mouse names. The CDR3 is cut off 1 residue early in the read; its end comes from the germline J gene. V usage is TRBV26 and J usage is TRBJ2-1; TRBD2 matches 13 bases. This CDR3 comprises 14 residues. The trim removed 6 bases at V and 5 bases at J, leaving 1 base unmatched. CDR1 and CDR2 (germline): KGHPV, FQNQEV (reference sequence). The sequenced part of the CDR3 DNA is TGTGCCAGCAGGGACTGGGGGGGCGATGCTGAGCAGTTC. This sequence encodes CASRDWGGDAEQF. The full CDR3 is CASRDWGGDAEQFF.